This note documents a single T cell receptor (beta chain) sequence. The antigen is unknown. Data came from immunoSEQ multiplex PCR; TCRdb stores just in-frame clones and leaves some out. The profile covers 90,000 to 120,000 clones, with 87% appearing a single time and 0.6% to 0.8% taken by the ten largest. This sample was taken from a study of graft-versus-host responses after intestinal transplantation. Study as a whole: Transplant recipients had multivisceral, liver-intestinal, or isolated intestinal grafts. The study, taken as a whole, reports: The presence of high graft-versus-host to host-versus-graft clonal ratios in allografts characterized patients with graft-donor T cell macrochimerism.

The V end lost 7 bases, the J end lost 1 base, and 10 bases lay between the germline ends. Germline V lookup: CDR1 SGHTA, CDR2 FQGNSA. This CDR3 is 14 amino acids long. The V gene is TRBV7-2, the J gene TRBJ2-2; D is unclear. The receptor was isolated from a human donor who was the organ donor for an intestinal transplant. The sequencing used unstimulated CD4+ T cells sorted from spleen or lymph node cells, collected before transplant. CDR3 sequence (DNA): TGTGCCAGCACCAAAAACGGGAACACCGGGGAGCTGTTTTTT. Residues: CASTKNGNTGELFF.